This passage covers 3 T cell receptor beta chains from one sample sequenced in a study of cytomegalovirus exposure and HLA in healthy donors. The PCR used 60 Vbeta and 13 Jbeta primers. Repertoires were generated with immunoSEQ multiplex PCR, while TCRdb's copy carries only in-frame clones and drops some. Counted here are approximately 100,000 clones, roughly three quarters occurring once; the ten biggest clones make up 3% to 4%. Sequencing used PBMCs. All receptors derive from a woman aged 50 to 60 in good health and CMV-seropositive.

Only one count was recorded for this clone. CDR3 in DNA: TGCGCCAGCAGCCAAGGACTAGCCGACGAGCAGTACTTC. As protein: CASSQGLADEQYF. The chain couples TRBV4-1 to TRBJ2-7, with 7 bases fitting TRBD2. The CDR3 extends over 13 amino acids. Germline CDR1 and CDR2: MGHRA and YSYEKL. Germline trimming cut 1 base from V and 5 bases from J; bases unmatched to any gene: 2.

The chain employs TRBV7-3 and TRBJ1-2; D might be TRBD1 (6 bases). The V end was cut by 1 base, the J end by 6 bases, with 9 bases between. The CDR3 consists of 13 residues. CDR1 SGHTA and CDR2 FQGTGA come from the germline V gene. CDR3 amino acids: CASSLKRDNGYTF. The CDR3 coding sequence is TGTGCCAGCAGCTTAAAGCGGGACAATGGCTACACCTTC. The full variable domain, with the rest looked up from reference TRBV7-3 and TRBJ1-2, is GAGVSQTPSNKVTEKGKYVELRCDPISGHTALYWYRQSLGQGPEFLIYFQGTGAADDSGLPNDRFFAVRPEGSVSTLKIQRTERGDSAVYLCASSLKRDNGYTFGSGTRLTVV.

This clone was counted between two and nine times. The rearrangement joins TRBV7-6 to TRBJ2-1; 12 nucleotides line up with TRBD2. The CDR3 runs 16 residues. The V gene end was trimmed by 4 bases and the J gene end by 8 bases; junction bases not matched to a gene: 9. Germline V gene lookup returns CDR1 SGHVS and CDR2 FNYEAQ. CDR3 bases: TGTGCCAGCAGCTCGCTAGCGGGAGGGTCAGGGGATGAGCAGTTCTTC. Translating it yields CASSSLAGGSGDEQFF.